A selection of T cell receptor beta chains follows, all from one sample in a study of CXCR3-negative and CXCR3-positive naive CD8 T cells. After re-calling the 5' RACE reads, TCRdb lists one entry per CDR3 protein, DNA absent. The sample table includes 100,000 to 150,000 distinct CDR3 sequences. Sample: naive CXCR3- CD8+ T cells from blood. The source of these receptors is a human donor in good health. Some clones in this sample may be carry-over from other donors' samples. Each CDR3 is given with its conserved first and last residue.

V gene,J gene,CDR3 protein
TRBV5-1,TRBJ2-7,CASSTVGGSYEQYF
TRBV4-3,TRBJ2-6,CASSQDPLPPGANVLTF
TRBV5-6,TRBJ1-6,CASSLARQGGSPLHF
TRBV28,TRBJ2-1,CASSFPSGLYNEQFF
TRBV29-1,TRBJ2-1,CSVELATSYNEQFF
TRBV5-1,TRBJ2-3,CASSLAQAGGTDTQYF
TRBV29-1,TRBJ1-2,CSVLTYFGYTF
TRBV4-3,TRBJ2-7,CASSPREWPGPDHPYEQYF
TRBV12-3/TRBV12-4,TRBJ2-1,CASNLFLAGNDEQFF
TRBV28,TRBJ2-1,CASSFLARNNEQFF
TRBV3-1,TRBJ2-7,CASSQEGLAGYEQYF
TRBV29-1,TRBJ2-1,CSVAQLVPEQFF
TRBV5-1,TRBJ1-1,CASSLSPPQGQYTEAFF
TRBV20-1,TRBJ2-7,CSARAGQGYEQYF
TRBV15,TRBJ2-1,CATSTQGSRTSGYNNEQFF
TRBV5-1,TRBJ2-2,CASSFLSGNTGELFF
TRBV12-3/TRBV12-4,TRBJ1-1,CASRASGDTEAFF
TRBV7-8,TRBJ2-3,CASSRGLAGGRVTDTQYF
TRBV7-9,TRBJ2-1,CASSFPLAGEPKNEQFF
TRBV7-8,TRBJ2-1,CASSPWGPNSYNEQFF
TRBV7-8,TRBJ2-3,CASSPPTGGDEDTQYF
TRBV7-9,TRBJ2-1,CASSLKGGSFYEQFF
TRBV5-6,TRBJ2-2,CASSLPGQGVLNTGELFF
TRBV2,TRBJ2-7,CASSEEVGQAHYEQYF
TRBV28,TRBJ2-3,CASSFYKAGGPDTQYF
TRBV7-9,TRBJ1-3,CASSTDDSISGNTIYF
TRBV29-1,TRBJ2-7,CSVEESGTAYEQYF
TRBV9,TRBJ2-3,CASTSTGDPTDTQYF
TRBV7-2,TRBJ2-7,CASSLLVSPYEQYF
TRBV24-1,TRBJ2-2,CATSNPGQGAGELFF
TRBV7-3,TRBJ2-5,CASSQILAGQETQYF
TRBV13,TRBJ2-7,CASSGGSYEQYF
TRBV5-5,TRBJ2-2,CASRLGGFTGELFF
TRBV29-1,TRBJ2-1,CSVEKEPYNEQFF
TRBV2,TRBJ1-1,CASLYGTGRTEAFF